Listed below are T cell receptor beta chains from one sample, sequenced in a study of vaccination effects on CD4 cells after COVID-19. The method was immunoSEQ multiplex PCR; TCRdb's version includes in-frame clones alone and lacks a portion of them. The sample holds 30,000 to 40,000 clones; 75% are singletons and the top ten take approximately 6.3%. These receptors are not linked to any known antigen. The sequenced sample was CD4+ T cells from PBMCs cultured without peptide, obtained after COVID-19 vaccination. Receptors were obtained from a human donor who had a prior SARS-CoV-2 infection. Each CDR3 is given with its conserved first and last residue. A D gene is named only where the DNA matches it firmly. A clone size is listed for some rows: how often the clone was seen (once, few, many), or a class if it is expanded.

D gene: NA
clone size: NA
V gene: TRBV18
J gene: TRBJ2-3
CDR3 protein: CASSPPQGLTDTQYF
CDR3 DNA: TGTGCCAGCTCACCACCTCAAGGTCTCACAGATACGCAGTATTTT

D gene: TRBD1
clone size: NA
V gene: TRBV4-1
J gene: TRBJ1-6
CDR3 protein: CASSRGPPRGLSGSPLHF
CDR3 DNA: TGCGCCAGCAGCCGAGGGCCCCCCAGGGGGCTAAGCGGTTCACCCCTCCACTTT

D gene: NA
clone size: NA
V gene: TRBV30
J gene: TRBJ2-7
CDR3 protein: CAWARDSLSYEQYF
CDR3 DNA: TGTGCCTGGGCCCGGGACTCTCTCTCCTACGAGCAGTACTTC

D gene: TRBD2
clone size: NA
V gene: TRBV3-1/TRBV3-2
J gene: TRBJ2-7
CDR3 protein: CASSRYGGAYEQYF
CDR3 DNA: TGTGCCAGCAGCCGGTACGGGGGGGCCTACGAGCAGTACTTC

D gene: TRBD1
clone size: NA
V gene: TRBV5-4
J gene: TRBJ2-2
CDR3 protein: CASSFKTGANTGELFF
CDR3 DNA: TGTGCCAGCAGCTTCAAGACAGGGGCGAACACCGGGGAGCTGTTTTTT

D gene: NA
clone size: medium-sized
V gene: TRBV6-1
J gene: TRBJ1-6
CDR3 protein: CASSEQTKGTTPLHF
CDR3 DNA: TGTGCCAGCAGTGAGCAGACAAAAGGGACGACACCCCTCCACTTT

D gene: TRBD1
clone size: once
V gene: TRBV6-5
J gene: TRBJ2-7
CDR3 protein: CASSRSGTGLREQYF
CDR3 DNA: TGTGCCAGCAGCCGATCCGGGACAGGGTTACGGGAGCAGTACTTC

D gene: NA
clone size: NA
V gene: TRBV12-3/TRBV12-4
J gene: TRBJ2-5
CDR3 protein: CASTGQTQETQYF
CDR3 DNA: TGTGCCAGCACCGGACAGACACAAGAGACCCAGTACTTC

D gene: NA
clone size: NA
V gene: TRBV7-2
J gene: TRBJ1-4
CDR3 protein: CALLWRGRLNEKLFF
CDR3 DNA: TGTGCCCTCCTCTGGCGGGGGCGGCTAAATGAAAAACTGTTTTTT

D gene: NA
clone size: once
V gene: TRBV7-2
J gene: TRBJ2-7
CDR3 protein: CASSLQGGGREQYF
CDR3 DNA: TGTGCCAGCAGCCTACAGGGCGGAGGTCGGGAGCAGTACTTC

D gene: NA
clone size: once
V gene: TRBV7-2
J gene: TRBJ2-7
CDR3 protein: CASSRGRFYEQYF
CDR3 DNA: TGTGCCAGCAGCAGGGGACGGTTCTACGAGCAGTACTTC

D gene: NA
clone size: NA
V gene: TRBV3-1/TRBV3-2
J gene: TRBJ1-1
CDR3 protein: CASSQWAGPPKEAFF
CDR3 DNA: TGTGCCAGCAGCCAATGGGCGGGACCGCCCAAAGAAGCTTTCTTT

D gene: TRBD2
clone size: NA
V gene: TRBV11-3
J gene: TRBJ2-3
CDR3 protein: CASSLWASGIDTQYF
CDR3 DNA: TGTGCCAGCAGCTTATGGGCTAGCGGGATTGATACGCAGTATTTT

D gene: NA
clone size: NA
V gene: TRBV5-1
J gene: TRBJ2-1
CDR3 protein: CASSTTRGEQFF
CDR3 DNA: TGCGCCAGCAGCACTACTAGAGGCGAGCAGTTCTTC

D gene: TRBD1
clone size: NA
V gene: TRBV3-1/TRBV3-2
J gene: TRBJ1-5
CDR3 protein: CASSQAGGGNQPQHF
CDR3 DNA: TGTGCCAGCAGCCAAGCAGGGGGTGGCAATCAGCCCCAGCATTTT

D gene: NA
clone size: NA
V gene: TRBV12-3/TRBV12-4
J gene: TRBJ1-6
CDR3 protein: CASSPRLSSPLHF
CDR3 DNA: TGTGCCAGCAGCCCGAGATTAAGTTCACCCCTCCACTTT

D gene: NA
clone size: NA
V gene: TRBV24-1
J gene: TRBJ2-6
CDR3 protein: CATSGSWPQANVLTF
CDR3 DNA: TGTGCCACCAGTGGTTCGTGGCCTCAGGCCAACGTCCTGACTTTC

D gene: NA
clone size: NA
V gene: TRBV5-1
J gene: TRBJ1-4
CDR3 protein: CASSFRGRNEKLFF
CDR3 DNA: TGCGCCAGCAGCTTCCGAGGAAGGAATGAAAAACTGTTTTTT

D gene: NA
clone size: few
V gene: TRBV2
J gene: TRBJ1-5
CDR3 protein: CASSLTRRVVYQPQHF
CDR3 DNA: TGTGCCAGCAGCTTGACAAGGAGGGTCGTTTATCAGCCCCAGCATTTT

D gene: TRBD2
clone size: once
V gene: TRBV7-3
J gene: TRBJ2-2
CDR3 protein: CASSPQRGGPANTGELFF
CDR3 DNA: TGTGCCAGCAGCCCCCAGCGGGGGGGCCCCGCGAACACCGGGGAGCTGTTTTTT

D gene: TRBD1
clone size: NA
V gene: TRBV5-1
J gene: TRBJ2-2
CDR3 protein: CASSPGTAFLTGELFF
CDR3 DNA: TGCGCCAGCAGCCCTGGGACAGCCTTCCTCACCGGGGAGCTGTTTTTT

D gene: TRBD2
clone size: NA
V gene: TRBV7-9
J gene: TRBJ2-5
CDR3 protein: CASSYGTSGLEETQYF
CDR3 DNA: TGTGCCAGCAGCTACGGGACTAGCGGGCTAGAAGAGACCCAGTACTTC

D gene: TRBD1
clone size: NA
V gene: TRBV20-1
J gene: TRBJ1-1
CDR3 protein: CSANDRATWNTEAFF
CDR3 DNA: TGCAGTGCTAATGACAGGGCCACCTGGAACACTGAAGCTTTCTTT

D gene: TRBD2
clone size: NA
V gene: TRBV5-4
J gene: TRBJ2-1
CDR3 protein: CASSRTSGGVANEQFF
CDR3 DNA: TGTGCCAGCAGCCGGACTAGCGGGGGGGTAGCGAATGAGCAGTTCTTC

D gene: TRBD2
clone size: NA
V gene: TRBV7-6
J gene: TRBJ2-3
CDR3 protein: CASSFYGLAVTDTQYF
CDR3 DNA: TGTGCCAGCAGCTTTTACGGACTAGCGGTGACAGATACGCAGTATTTT

D gene: NA
clone size: few
V gene: TRBV5-4
J gene: TRBJ1-3
CDR3 protein: CATAQGGSGNTIYF
CDR3 DNA: TGTGCCACCGCCCAGGGTGGCTCTGGAAACACCATATATTTT

D gene: NA
clone size: NA
V gene: TRBV11-2
J gene: TRBJ2-7
CDR3 protein: CASSNRLSSYEQYF
CDR3 DNA: TGTGCCAGCAGTAACAGGTTGAGCTCCTACGAGCAGTACTTC

D gene: NA
clone size: NA
V gene: TRBV5-4
J gene: TRBJ2-7
CDR3 protein: CASSLGSRSSYEQYF
CDR3 DNA: TGTGCCAGCAGCTTGGGCTCGCGTAGCTCCTACGAGCAGTACTTC

D gene: TRBD2
clone size: NA
V gene: TRBV6-6
J gene: TRBJ2-3
CDR3 protein: CASSSQLAGVSDTQYF
CDR3 DNA: TGTGCCAGCAGTTCTCAACTAGCGGGAGTGTCAGATACGCAGTATTTT

D gene: TRBD1
clone size: NA
V gene: TRBV6-5
J gene: TRBJ1-4
CDR3 protein: CASSYLTGDEKLFF
CDR3 DNA: TGTGCCAGCAGTTACTTGACAGGGGATGAAAAACTGTTTTTT

D gene: NA
clone size: NA
V gene: TRBV5-1
J gene: TRBJ1-1
CDR3 protein: CASFHSAHTEAFF
CDR3 DNA: TGCGCCAGCTTCCACTCTGCTCACACTGAAGCTTTCTTT

D gene: TRBD1
clone size: NA
V gene: TRBV12-5
J gene: TRBJ2-7
CDR3 protein: CASGLRTGEYEQYF
CDR3 DNA: TGTGCTAGTGGTCTCCGGACAGGAGAATACGAGCAGTACTTC

D gene: NA
clone size: once
V gene: TRBV6-2/TRBV6-3
J gene: TRBJ2-1
CDR3 protein: CASSLTSFYNEQFF
CDR3 DNA: TGTGCCAGCAGCCTCACTAGCTTCTACAATGAGCAGTTCTTC

D gene: NA
clone size: NA
V gene: TRBV12-3/TRBV12-4
J gene: TRBJ2-1
CDR3 protein: CASSPDYYNEQFF
CDR3 DNA: TGTGCCAGCAGTCCGGACTATTACAATGAGCAGTTCTTC

D gene: TRBD1
clone size: NA
V gene: TRBV29-1
J gene: TRBJ1-2
CDR3 protein: CSVDRYSTLGGTGVYGYTF
CDR3 DNA: TGCAGCGTTGATAGGTATTCTACCCTGGGAGGAACAGGGGTCTATGGCTACACCTTC

D gene: NA
clone size: NA
V gene: TRBV2
J gene: TRBJ2-7
CDR3 protein: CARGQRAYEQYF
CDR3 DNA: TGTGCCAGAGGACAGAGAGCCTACGAGCAGTACTTC

D gene: TRBD1
clone size: once
V gene: TRBV6-5
J gene: TRBJ2-3
CDR3 protein: CAGNRGPYTDTQYF
CDR3 DNA: TGTGCCGGCAACAGGGGGCCCTACACAGATACGCAGTATTTT

D gene: NA
clone size: NA
V gene: TRBV30
J gene: TRBJ1-1
CDR3 protein: CAWTSSADTEAFF
CDR3 DNA: TGTGCCTGGACCTCCTCGGCGGACACTGAAGCTTTCTTT

D gene: NA
clone size: NA
V gene: TRBV18
J gene: TRBJ2-5
CDR3 protein: CASSPPIQETQYF
CDR3 DNA: TGTGCCAGCTCACCACCGATACAAGAGACCCAGTACTTC

D gene: NA
clone size: NA
V gene: TRBV12-3/TRBV12-4
J gene: TRBJ1-1
CDR3 protein: CASSFFDLRAFF
CDR3 DNA: TGTGCCAGCAGTTTTTTCGATTTGAGGGCTTTCTTT

D gene: NA
clone size: once
V gene: TRBV19
J gene: TRBJ2-7
CDR3 protein: CASSIDRPGSSYEQYF
CDR3 DNA: TGTGCCAGTAGTATAGATCGACCGGGAAGCTCCTACGAGCAGTACTTC

D gene: NA
clone size: NA
V gene: TRBV3-1/TRBV3-2
J gene: TRBJ1-2
CDR3 protein: CASSFRGLYGYTF
CDR3 DNA: TGTGCCAGCAGCTTCAGGGGTCTCTATGGCTACACCTTC

D gene: TRBD2
clone size: NA
V gene: TRBV7-2
J gene: TRBJ2-7
CDR3 protein: CASSFLAGGYEQYF
CDR3 DNA: TGTGCCAGCAGCTTTCTAGCGGGGGGATACGAGCAGTACTTC

D gene: NA
clone size: NA
V gene: TRBV6-5
J gene: TRBJ1-4
CDR3 protein: CASSNRGEKLFF
CDR3 DNA: TGTGCCAGCAGTAACCGGGGGGAAAAACTGTTTTTT

D gene: NA
clone size: NA
V gene: TRBV9
J gene: TRBJ1-2
CDR3 protein: CASSVLGAGGYTF
CDR3 DNA: TGTGCCAGCAGCGTATTAGGGGCGGGTGGCTACACCTTC

D gene: NA
clone size: few
V gene: TRBV2
J gene: TRBJ1-5
CDR3 protein: CASSEIGGGQPQHF
CDR3 DNA: TGTGCCAGCAGTGAAATCGGGGGTGGACAGCCCCAGCATTTT

D gene: TRBD1
clone size: NA
V gene: TRBV10-3
J gene: TRBJ2-5
CDR3 protein: CATQTGFGETQYF
CDR3 DNA: TGTGCCACCCAGACAGGGTTTGGGGAGACCCAGTACTTC

D gene: NA
clone size: NA
V gene: TRBV4-3
J gene: TRBJ2-4
CDR3 protein: CASSQHPRSNIQYF
CDR3 DNA: TGCGCCAGCAGCCAACATCCTCGGTCAAACATTCAGTACTTC

D gene: NA
clone size: NA
V gene: TRBV5-1
J gene: TRBJ2-7
CDR3 protein: CASSLALMGLGEQYF
CDR3 DNA: TGCGCCAGCAGCTTGGCGTTGATGGGGCTGGGTGAGCAGTACTTC

D gene: NA
clone size: NA
V gene: TRBV7-2
J gene: TRBJ2-7
CDR3 protein: CASSSFSGWETEQYF
CDR3 DNA: TGTGCCAGCAGCTCATTCTCCGGCTGGGAGACCGAGCAGTACTTC

D gene: NA
clone size: NA
V gene: TRBV6-6
J gene: TRBJ2-1
CDR3 protein: CASSLALSSYNEQFF
CDR3 DNA: TGTGCCAGCAGTCTAGCGCTAAGCTCCTACAATGAGCAGTTCTTC

D gene: NA
clone size: NA
V gene: TRBV2
J gene: TRBJ2-2
CDR3 protein: CASREGQITGELFF
CDR3 DNA: TGTGCCAGCAGAGAAGGACAGATCACCGGGGAGCTGTTTTTT

D gene: NA
clone size: medium-sized
V gene: TRBV11-1
J gene: TRBJ2-1
CDR3 protein: CASSTSTLYNEQFF
CDR3 DNA: TGTGCCAGCAGCACAAGCACCCTTTACAATGAGCAGTTCTTC

D gene: TRBD1
clone size: NA
V gene: TRBV6-5
J gene: TRBJ2-7
CDR3 protein: CASSYSTGGSYEQYF
CDR3 DNA: TGTGCCAGCAGTTACTCGACAGGGGGCTCCTACGAGCAGTACTTC

D gene: NA
clone size: NA
V gene: TRBV7-2
J gene: TRBJ1-1
CDR3 protein: CASSLVVAYTEAFF
CDR3 DNA: TGTGCCAGCAGCTTAGTTGTGGCGTACACTGAAGCTTTCTTT

D gene: TRBD2
clone size: NA
V gene: TRBV6-2/TRBV6-3
J gene: TRBJ2-1
CDR3 protein: CASSYPREAYNEQFF
CDR3 DNA: TGTGCCAGCAGTTATCCCCGGGAGGCATACAATGAGCAGTTCTTC

D gene: NA
clone size: NA
V gene: TRBV6-5
J gene: TRBJ2-3
CDR3 protein: CASSPSGVPDTQYF
CDR3 DNA: TGTGCCAGCAGTCCCTCAGGGGTACCAGATACGCAGTATTTT

D gene: NA
clone size: NA
V gene: TRBV7-8
J gene: TRBJ2-7
CDR3 protein: CASSLELWAYEQYF
CDR3 DNA: TGTGCCAGCAGCTTAGAGCTATGGGCCTACGAGCAGTACTTC

D gene: NA
clone size: NA
V gene: TRBV7-6
J gene: TRBJ2-1
CDR3 protein: CASSLKGRPSSYNEQFF
CDR3 DNA: TGTGCCAGCAGCTTGAAAGGGCGGCCGAGCTCCTACAATGAGCAGTTCTTC

D gene: NA
clone size: NA
V gene: TRBV28
J gene: TRBJ1-5
CDR3 protein: CASSYLARQGGSHQPQHF
CDR3 DNA: TGTGCCAGCAGTTACTTGGCCCGACAAGGAGGGTCTCATCAGCCCCAGCATTTT